Below, 11 T cell receptor beta chains from the same sample are listed, as sequenced in a study of PD-L1 blockade in urothelial cancer (dated by TCRdb to about 2017). What this sample's time point label stands for: pretreatment peripheral blood. The library relied on the immunoSEQ multiplex PCR assay. This immuneACCESS table, as held by TCRdb, lists in-frame sequences with V and J called but not all clones. Of the missing ones, under half trace to an unresolved V gene in checked studies; the others have no known cause. A total of approximately 100,000 clones appear in this sample, around 92% of them only once. Of the sample, around 1% falls within the top ten clones. The material sequenced was PBMCs, taken around atezolizumab (anti-PD-L1) treatment. The receptors stem from a woman of 80 years or more with urothelial cancer.

The chain is built from TRBV25-1 and TRBJ2-1; D possibly corresponds to TRBD2 (5 bases). This CDR3 is built from 14 residues. Germline CDR1 MGHDK, CDR2 SYGVNS. Deletions cut 6 bases from V and 0 bases from J, with 9 bases between. The DNA of the CDR3 is TGTGCCAGCAGGGTCAGCGGCTCCTACAATGAGCAGTTCTTC. Amino acid sequence: CASRVSGSYNEQFF.

V usage is TRBV28 and J usage is TRBJ2-7, with D tentatively TRBD1 (6 bases). Germline assignment: CDR1 MDHEN and CDR2 SYDVKM. The CDR3 loop spans 14 amino acids. V shed 7 bases and J shed 2 bases, with 15 bases lying between them. Here the CDR3 reads CASTLGDITYEQYF. CDR3 bases: TGTGCCAGCACCCTAGGGGACATAACCTACGAGCAGTACTTC.

The chain has TRBV19 and TRBJ1-1; 7 positions match TRBD1. This CDR3 is 14 amino acids long. J lost 1 base, V lost 7 bases, and 6 bases had no gene match. Looked up from germline, CDR1 is LNHDA and CDR2 is SQIVND (reference sequence). This CDR3 is CASTHTGANTEAFF. The CDR3 nucleotides are TGTGCCAGTACCCATACAGGGGCGAACACTGAAGCTTTCTTT.

The J gene is TRBJ1-3, the V gene TRBV7-2, with D hard to call. Trimming took 2 bases from V and 4 from J, leaving 12 bases between them. The CDR3 is 15 residues long. CDR1 SGHTA and CDR2 FQGNSA come from the germline V gene. In DNA, the CDR3 is TGTGCCAGCAGCTTATACCGGGAGAAAGGAAACACCATATATTTT. Residues: CASSLYREKGNTIYF. Variable domain in full (rest from reference TRBV7-2 and TRBJ1-3): GAGVSQSPSNKVTEKGKDVELRCDPISGHTALYWYRQSLGQGLEFLIYFQGNSAPDKSGLPSDRFSAERTGGSVSTLTIQRTQQEDSAVYLCASSLYREKGNTIYFGEGSWLTVV.

The chain uses TRBV19 and TRBJ1-4, with 12 bases identical to TRBD1. The V segment lost 3 bases and the J segment 7 bases; nucleotides outside the gene matches: 3. The CDR3 sequence is 15 residues long. In germline, CDR1 is LNHDA, CDR2 SQIVND (reference sequence). CDR3 protein: CASSMGQGAGEKLFF. CDR3 nucleotide sequence: TGTGCCAGTAGTATGGGACAGGGGGCAGGTGAAAAACTGTTTTTT. Full variable domain (missing parts from reference TRBV19 and TRBJ1-4): DGGITQSPKYLFRKEGQNVTLSCEQNLNHDAMYWYRQDPGQGLRLIYYSQIVNDFQKGDIAEGYSVSREKKESFPLTVTSAQKNPTAFYLCASSMGQGAGEKLFFGSGTQLSVL.

This clone was seen only a few times. This chain links TRBV19 with TRBJ2-7, with D perhaps matching TRBD2 (6 bases). Germline assignment: CDR1 LNHDA and CDR2 SQIVND (reference sequence). This CDR3 has 15 residues. V lost 7 bases to trimming and J lost 7 bases, with 23 bases between them. CDR3 protein: CASNRDGGALEEQYF. As DNA, the CDR3 is TGTGCCAGTAATAGAGATGGCGGGGCCTTAGAGGAGCAGTACTTC.

The CDR3 reads CASSITGGSSTDTQYF. DNA for the CDR3: TGTGCCAGCAGCATAACAGGGGGTAGTAGCACAGATACGCAGTATTTT. V gene TRBV7-2 combines with J gene TRBJ2-3; 8 bases match TRBD1. This CDR3 region has 16 residues. After removal of 5 bases from V and 0 bases from J, the junction contained 7 bases not matched to a gene. Germline CDR1 reads SGHTA; CDR2 reads FQGNSA. Looking up the rest from reference TRBV7-2 and TRBJ2-3 gives the full variable domain: GAGVSQSPSNKVTEKGKDVELRCDPISGHTALYWYRQSLGQGLEFLIYFQGNSAPDKSGLPSDRFSAERTGGSVSTLTIQRTQQEDSAVYLCASSITGGSSTDTQYFGPGTRLTVL.

CDR3 amino acids: CASSFNLGNTGELFF. CDR3 in DNA: TGTGCCAGCAGCTTTAACCTAGGGAACACCGGGGAGCTGTTTTTT. This chain uses TRBV11-2 with TRBJ2-2; D is unclear. Germline V gives CDR1 SGHAT, CDR2 FQNNGV. With 3 bases removed from V and 1 base from J, the gap between germline ends came to 9 bases. The CDR3 runs 15 residues.

This sequence joins TRBV28 and TRBJ1-4; the D gene is possibly TRBD1 (6 bases). The V gene's germline CDR1 is MDHEN and CDR2 SYDVKM. The V end lost 3 bases, the J end lost 2 bases, and 13 bases lay between the germline ends. The CDR3 contains 16 residues. CDR3 residues: CASSLVAGATNEKLFF. Written as DNA, the CDR3 is TGTGCCAGCAGTTTGGTCGCGGGGGCTACTAATGAAAAACTGTTTTTT.

The CDR3 bases are TGTGCCAGCAGTGATTCCGGGGGTATCACAGATACGCAGTATTTT. Encoded protein: CASSDSGGITDTQYF. V usage is TRBV25-1 and J usage is TRBJ2-3, with a possible D match to TRBD2 (6 bases). Germline CDR1 MGHDK, CDR2 SYGVNS. Trimming cost V 3 bases and J 2 bases, with 12 bases left between them. The CDR3 has 15 residues.

The chain recombines TRBV18 with TRBJ1-1; TRBD1 matches at 7 bases. Germline V gives CDR1 KGHSH, CDR2 LQKENI. The CDR3 runs 16 residues. J lost 0 bases, V lost 1 base, and 5 bases had no gene match. This chain's CDR3 is CASSPREDRLNTEAFF. DNA for the CDR3: TGTGCCAGCTCACCACGGGAGGACAGGCTGAACACTGAAGCTTTCTTT.